These T cell receptor beta chains were read from a single sample in a study of beta chain features in type 1 diabetes. Using immunoSEQ multiplex PCR, the repertoire was profiled, and TCRdb retains in-frame clones only, with some absent. Seen here are under 550,000 clones, roughly 11% observed once, and the top ten hold around 0.05%. Sequencing was performed on naive CD4+ T cells from blood. Source of these receptors: a woman between 18 and 29 years old in good health. Each CDR3 is given with its conserved first and last residue. Fields, in order: J gene, D gene, clone size, V gene, CDR3 DNA, CDR3 protein. A D gene is named only where the DNA matches it firmly. Some rows have no size entry. The others give once, few or many, or a class for an expanded clone.

TRBJ1-2 . few TRBV28 TGTGCCAGCCTCGCGGACAGCTACTATGGCTACACCTTC CASLADSYYGYTF
TRBJ2-5 TRBD2 . TRBV9 TGTGCCAGCAGCGCTGGGGCTAGCGGGGAGGAGACCCAGTACTTC CASSAGASGEETQYF
TRBJ2-5 TRBD1 . TRBV12-5 TGTGCTAGTGGTTACAATACCGGGACAGGGAACATACAGACCCAGTACTTC CASGYNTGTGNIQTQYF
TRBJ1-2 . few TRBV7-7 TGTGCCAGCAGCTTTGGAGGAAACTATGGCTACACCTTC CASSFGGNYGYTF
TRBJ2-7 . . TRBV9 TGTGCCAGCAGCGGAGACCAGGTAACTCAGTACTTC CASSGDQVTQYF
TRBJ2-1 . many TRBV30 TGTGCCTGGAACGGTCTTATGAATGAGCAGTTCTTC CAWNGLMNEQFF
TRBJ1-5 . few TRBV7-9 TGTGCCAGCAGCCGAAGCGAGGACCAGCCCCAGCATTTT CASSRSEDQPQHF
TRBJ2-7 . . TRBV7-2 TGTGCCAGCAGCTTAAATTTTGGTGGCGAGCAGTACTTC CASSLNFGGEQYF
TRBJ2-5 . . TRBV18 TGTGCCAGCTCACCGATGGAGACCCAGTACTTC CASSPMETQYF
TRBJ2-1 . . TRBV5-1 TGCGCCAGCAGCTTAGCAGGGGTGAACAATGAGCAGTTCTTC CASSLAGVNNEQFF
TRBJ1-5 . few TRBV7-9 TGTTCCAGCAGTCGCATCCCCGAAGGGGCTCAGCCCCAGCATTTT CSSSRIPEGAQPQHF
TRBJ2-1 . few TRBV7-2 TGTGCCAGCAGCCCCCGGGACTTAAATGAGCAGTTCTTC CASSPRDLNEQFF
TRBJ2-5 . . TRBV20-1 TGCAGTGCCTCCCAAGAGACCCAGTACTTC CSASQETQYF
TRBJ2-5 . . TRBV19 TGTGCCAGTAGCGTGGCGGAGACCCAGTACTTC CASSVAETQYF
TRBJ2-3 TRBD1 few TRBV7-2 TGTGCCAGCAAGAGGACAGGGGGAGATACGCAGTATTTT CASKRTGGDTQYF
TRBJ2-7 TRBD2 few TRBV7-2 TGTGCCAGCAGCTTGACTAGCGGAGCCTACGAGCAGTACTTC CASSLTSGAYEQYF
TRBJ1-4 . few TRBV7-8 TGTGCCAGCAGCCCCTATAGTAGGAATGAAAAACTGTTTTTT CASSPYSRNEKLFF
TRBJ2-6 TRBD2 few TRBV6-1 TGTGCCAGCAGTGCGGGACTACCCAGCTCTGGGGCCAACGTCCTGACTTTC CASSAGLPSSGANVLTF
TRBJ2-4 . . TRBV11-1 TGTGCCAGCAGCCCCCGTCGGCAAACAGGGGCCAAAAACATTCAGTACTTC CASSPRRQTGAKNIQYF
TRBJ1-5 TRBD1 few TRBV15 TGTGCCACCAGCAACCGGGACAGGGGTTATAGCAATCAGCCCCAGCATTTT CATSNRDRGYSNQPQHF
TRBJ1-6 . few TRBV5-1 TGCGCCAGCAGCTTAGAAGGTGGGAATTCACCCCTCCACTTT CASSLEGGNSPLHF
TRBJ1-1 TRBD1 . TRBV19 TGTGCCAGTATTTCGCCAGGGGGAAGCACTGAAGCTTTCTTT CASISPGGSTEAFF
TRBJ1-3 . few TRBV18 TGTGCCAGCTCTTCAGGAAACACCATATATTTT CASSSGNTIYF
TRBJ1-1 . few TRBV30 TGTGCCTGGAGTCCCTTGAACACTGAAGCTTTCTTT CAWSPLNTEAFF
TRBJ2-7 . . TRBV27 TGTGCCAGCAGACCCTTCGGGTCTACGGTGCAGTACTTC CASRPFGSTVQYF
TRBJ2-1 . . TRBV5-6 TGTGCCAGCAGCCCCGTCGGGGGCAATGAGCAGTTCTTC CASSPVGGNEQFF
TRBJ1-5 . few TRBV9 TGTGCCAGCAGCCCAGAGGGGCAGGGTAGGGTTCAGCCCCAGCATTTT CASSPEGQGRVQPQHF
TRBJ1-4 . . TRBV30 TGTGCCTGGAACCGTGCCTCAACTAATGAAAAACTGTTTTTT CAWNRASTNEKLFF
TRBJ1-1 . few TRBV7-2 TGTGCCAGCAGCTTACAGGGATATAACACTGAAGCTTTCTTT CASSLQGYNTEAFF
TRBJ2-7 TRBD2 few TRBV6-5 TGTGCCAGCAGTTACGCGACTAGCTCTTCCTACGAGCAGTACTTC CASSYATSSSYEQYF
TRBJ1-2 . few TRBV28 TGTGCCAGCAGCACCCCTCCAGGGGTTATCCCAATTGGCTACACCTTC CASSTPPGVIPIGYTF
TRBJ2-1 . few TRBV5-4 TGTGCCAGCAGCCTTCTCGTAAAGGGGCCCTCCTACAATGAGCAGTTCTTC CASSLLVKGPSYNEQFF
TRBJ2-2 . few TRBV7-3 TGTGCCAGCAGCTTATTAGCCGGGAAAGAGCTGTTTTTT CASSLLAGKELFF
TRBJ2-1 . . TRBV4-1 TGCGCCAGCAGCCGAGAGAACGGCGCATACAATGAGCAGTTCTTC CASSRENGAYNEQFF
TRBJ2-1 TRBD2 . TRBV27 TGTGCCAGCAGTAGCCAGTTGGGGCTAGCGGGTTACAATGAGCAGTTCTTC CASSSQLGLAGYNEQFF
TRBJ2-3 . few TRBV5-4 TGTGCCAGCAGGGGGAGAGGAGGACAATGGACAGATACGCAGTATTTT CASRGRGGQWTDTQYF
TRBJ2-5 TRBD1 . TRBV4-2 TGTGCCAGCAGCGGGACAGCCCAAGAGACCCAGTACTTC CASSGTAQETQYF
TRBJ2-5 . few TRBV5-4 TGTGCCAGCAGCTTGGAAGGACGGCGCGGTACCCAAGAGACCCAGTACTTC CASSLEGRRGTQETQYF
TRBJ1-4 . . TRBV14 TGTGCCAGCAGCCCTTCAAATGAAAAACTGTTTTTT CASSPSNEKLFF
TRBJ1-4 . few TRBV4-3 TGCGCCAGCAGCCAAGATTTAGGCATACCACGAGTGACAGGCGGTAATGAAAAACTGTTTTTT CASSQDLGIPRVTGGNEKLFF
TRBJ1-1 TRBD1 few TRBV2 TGTGCCAGCAGTGAGACAGGGAAGACTGAAGCTTTCTTT CASSETGKTEAFF
TRBJ2-2 . . TRBV7-9 TGTGCCAGCAGCCAGACGGACTCTAACACCGGGGAGCTGTTTTTT CASSQTDSNTGELFF
TRBJ2-2 . . TRBV7-7 TGTGCCAGCGGAGGCACCGGGGAGCTGTTTTTT CASGGTGELFF
TRBJ2-3 . few TRBV18 TGTGCCAGCTCACCTACAAAAGATACGCAGTATTTT CASSPTKDTQYF
TRBJ2-5 . few TRBV4-1 TGCGCCAGCAGCCAAGTAGGGACTCCAGGCCCCCAAGAGACCCAGTACTTC CASSQVGTPGPQETQYF
TRBJ1-2 . few TRBV7-9 TGTGCCAGCAGCCCCCGAAACTATGGCTACACCTTC CASSPRNYGYTF
TRBJ2-5 . . TRBV28 TGTGCCAGCAGTCCGCGGGGACAAGTCCGAAGAGAGACCCAGTACTTC CASSPRGQVRRETQYF
TRBJ1-5 TRBD1 many TRBV30 TGTGCCTGGGGGGGACAGGGAGTGATTCAGCCCCAGCATTTT CAWGGQGVIQPQHF
TRBJ2-3 . few TRBV6-5 TGTGCCAGCAGCCGATTAGATACGCAGTATTTT CASSRLDTQYF
TRBJ2-1 . few TRBV9 TGTGCCAGCAGCCTGTCGTCCTACAATGAGCAGTTCTTC CASSLSSYNEQFF
TRBJ2-1 . . TRBV7-2 TGTGCCAGCAGCTTAAGGGGCAGGGTTAACAATGAGCAGTTCTTC CASSLRGRVNNEQFF
TRBJ2-5 . few TRBV29-1 TGCAGCGTTCGGTGGGGGGGCGAGACCCAGTACTTC CSVRWGGETQYF
TRBJ2-5 TRBD1 . TRBV29-1 TGCAGCGTCGGCTGGTGGGACAGACAAGAGACCCAGTACTTC CSVGWWDRQETQYF
TRBJ2-5 . . TRBV15 TGTGCCACCAGCAGATGGGTCCAAGAGACCCAGTACTTC CATSRWVQETQYF
TRBJ2-5 . . TRBV7-2 TGTGCCAGCAGCTCCGGCAGGGGAACGGAGACCCAGTACTTC CASSSGRGTETQYF